Listed below are T cell receptor beta chains from one sample, sequenced in a study of shared clonotypes between healthy human individuals. Method: immunoSEQ multiplex PCR; TCRdb's copy keeps in-frame clones and lacks some. Of 1.4 million to 1.5 million clones in the sample, around 97% were seen once. Sequenced material: naive CD4+ T cells sorted from blood. All receptors derive from a man under 40 in good health. Both conserved end residues are part of each CDR3. The order of the fields is D gene, clone size, V gene, J gene, CDR3 protein, CDR3 DNA. D genes are given only for firm matches. Not all rows give a size; the values are once, few, many and, for expanded clones, a class.

D: .
size: .
V: TRBV28
J: TRBJ2-3
CDR3: CASSLRDPRHGQYF
DNA: TGTGCCAGCAGTCTACGGGACCCGCGCCATGGGCAGTATTTT

D: .
size: .
V: TRBV7-2
J: TRBJ2-1
CDR3: CASSLTRYNEQFF
DNA: TGTGCCAGCAGCCTGACACGCTACAATGAGCAGTTCTTC

D: .
size: .
V: TRBV7-9
J: TRBJ2-3
CDR3: CASSLSGTSTDTQYF
DNA: TGTGCCAGCAGCTTAAGTGGGACTAGCACAGATACGCAGTATTTT

D: TRBD2
size: .
V: TRBV5-1
J: TRBJ2-3
CDR3: CASSLRGLVVDTQYF
DNA: TGCGCCAGCAGCTTGAGGGGACTAGTCGTAGATACGCAGTATTTT

D: .
size: .
V: TRBV4-2
J: TRBJ2-3
CDR3: CASSQDVGSTDTQYF
DNA: TGTGCCAGCAGCCAAGACGTCGGGAGCACAGATACGCAGTATTTT

D: TRBD1
size: .
V: TRBV27
J: TRBJ1-4
CDR3: CASSLGTGGTNEKLFF
DNA: TGTGCCAGCTCGTTAGGGACAGGGGGGACTAATGAAAAACTGTTTTTT

D: .
size: .
V: TRBV15
J: TRBJ2-3
CDR3: CATSRITTDTQYF
DNA: TGTGCCACCAGCAGAATTACAACAGATACGCAGTATTTT

D: .
size: .
V: TRBV5-4
J: TRBJ2-1
CDR3: CASSTGSPAGEQFF
DNA: TGTGCCAGCAGCACCGGGTCCCCGGCGGGTGAGCAGTTCTTC

D: TRBD2
size: .
V: TRBV6-5
J: TRBJ2-3
CDR3: CASSYARAGLTDTQYF
DNA: TGTGCCAGCAGTTACGCCAGAGCGGGGCTCACAGATACGCAGTATTTT

D: .
size: .
V: TRBV6-4
J: TRBJ2-3
CDR3: CASSDSLADTQYF
DNA: TGTGCCAGCAGTGACTCCCTCGCAGATACGCAGTATTTT

D: TRBD2
size: .
V: TRBV19
J: TRBJ2-1
CDR3: CASSISGIYNEQFF
DNA: TGTGCCAGTAGTATAAGCGGGATATACAATGAGCAGTTCTTC

D: TRBD2
size: .
V: TRBV4-3
J: TRBJ2-1
CDR3: CASSQEGLAENEQFF
DNA: TGCGCCAGCAGCCAAGAGGGACTAGCGGAAAATGAGCAGTTCTTC

D: .
size: .
V: TRBV29-1
J: TRBJ1-4
CDR3: CSVRQDFNEKLFF
DNA: TGCAGCGTCCGACAGGACTTTAATGAAAAACTGTTTTTT

D: .
size: .
V: TRBV18
J: TRBJ1-2
CDR3: CASSPLLFNYGYTF
DNA: TGTGCCAGCTCACCACTCTTATTTAACTATGGCTACACCTTC

D: TRBD1
size: .
V: TRBV5-4
J: TRBJ2-7
CDR3: CASSQKDRGHSYEQYF
DNA: TGTGCCAGCAGCCAGAAGGACAGGGGTCACTCCTACGAGCAGTACTTC

D: TRBD2
size: .
V: TRBV15
J: TRBJ2-4
CDR3: CATSITSGRAAIQYF
DNA: TGTGCCACCAGCATAACTAGCGGGAGGGCCGCCATTCAGTACTTC

D: .
size: .
V: TRBV7-9
J: TRBJ2-7
CDR3: CASSQVLGEQYF
DNA: TGTGCCAGCAGTCAAGTCCTCGGCGAGCAGTACTTC

D: TRBD1
size: .
V: TRBV7-9
J: TRBJ1-2
CDR3: CASSHTENRGNGGYTF
DNA: TGTGCCAGCAGCCATACCGAAAACAGGGGGAATGGTGGCTACACCTTC

D: .
size: .
V: TRBV11-2
J: TRBJ1-3
CDR3: CASSVDAGNTIYF
DNA: TGTGCCAGCAGCGTGGACGCGGGAAACACCATATATTTT

D: TRBD1
size: once
V: TRBV9
J: TRBJ2-7
CDR3: CASSVGDRGYYEQYF
DNA: TGTGCCAGCAGCGTAGGGGACAGGGGGTACTACGAGCAGTACTTC

D: .
size: .
V: TRBV6-5
J: TRBJ1-2
CDR3: CASSPLLGHNYGYTF
DNA: TGTGCCAGCAGTCCCCTACTGGGGCATAACTATGGCTACACCTTC

D: .
size: .
V: TRBV6-6
J: TRBJ1-1
CDR3: CASTQNTEAFF
DNA: TGTGCCAGCACGCAGAACACTGAAGCTTTCTTT

D: TRBD2
size: .
V: TRBV7-2
J: TRBJ2-1
CDR3: CASSLRSRASGRIYNEQFF
DNA: TGTGCCAGCAGCTTGCGGTCGAGGGCTAGCGGGAGGATCTACAATGAGCAGTTCTTC

D: TRBD2
size: .
V: TRBV27
J: TRBJ2-3
CDR3: CASSLMLAVSTDTQYF
DNA: TGTGCCAGCAGTTTAATGCTAGCGGTGAGCACAGATACGCAGTATTTT

D: .
size: .
V: TRBV27
J: TRBJ2-2
CDR3: CASSLNSNTGELFF
DNA: TGTGCCAGCAGTTTAAACTCGAACACCGGGGAGCTGTTTTTT

D: .
size: .
V: TRBV6-4
J: TRBJ2-6
CDR3: CASSLGTFRSGANVLTF
DNA: TGTGCCAGCAGTCTCGGGACCTTTCGCTCTGGGGCCAACGTCCTGACTTTC

D: .
size: .
V: TRBV6-5
J: TRBJ1-2
CDR3: CASSTRESSGGYTF
DNA: TGTGCCAGCTCAACGAGGGAGTCTTCGGGCGGCTACACCTTC

D: .
size: few
V: TRBV18
J: TRBJ2-4
CDR3: CASSPLRVGAGAKNIQYF
DNA: TGTGCCAGCTCACCCCTACGAGTGGGGGCCGGGGCCAAAAACATTCAGTACTTC

D: .
size: .
V: TRBV28
J: TRBJ2-1
CDR3: CASSNYNEQFF
DNA: TGTGCCAGCAGTAACTACAATGAGCAGTTCTTC

D: .
size: .
V: TRBV18
J: TRBJ2-1
CDR3: CASSPQGSDEQFF
DNA: TGTGCCAGCTCACCACAGGGTAGCGATGAGCAGTTCTTC

D: .
size: .
V: TRBV4-3
J: TRBJ2-7
CDR3: CASSQGEEDEQYF
DNA: TGCGCCAGCAGCCAAGGGGAGGAGGACGAGCAGTACTTC

D: TRBD2
size: .
V: TRBV5-4
J: TRBJ2-1
CDR3: CASSVRSGRLLNEQFF
DNA: TGTGCCAGCAGCGTTCGCAGCGGGAGGCTCTTAAATGAGCAGTTCTTC

D: .
size: .
V: TRBV2
J: TRBJ2-5
CDR3: CASSARSYQETQYF
DNA: TGTGCCAGCAGTGCACGGTCATACCAAGAGACCCAGTACTTC

D: .
size: .
V: TRBV4-1
J: TRBJ2-3
CDR3: CASSQQTRTGVNTQYF
DNA: TGCGCCAGCAGCCAACAAACACGCACCGGAGTGAATACGCAGTATTTT

D: .
size: .
V: TRBV5-1
J: TRBJ2-2
CDR3: CASSEDRTAWTGELFF
DNA: TGCGCCAGCAGCGAAGATAGGACAGCTTGGACCGGGGAGCTGTTTTTT

D: TRBD2
size: .
V: TRBV27
J: TRBJ2-1
CDR3: CASSLAGTSSYNEQFF
DNA: TGTGCCAGCAGCTTAGCGGGAACGAGCTCCTACAATGAGCAGTTCTTC

D: TRBD1
size: .
V: TRBV7-9
J: TRBJ2-6
CDR3: CASSLTGGAGGANVLTF
DNA: TGTGCCAGCAGCTTAACAGGGGGCGCCGGTGGGGCCAACGTCCTGACTTTC

D: .
size: .
V: TRBV29-1
J: TRBJ2-7
CDR3: CSVEDQRAGTNPYEQYF
DNA: TGCAGCGTTGAAGATCAGAGGGCGGGAACTAACCCCTACGAGCAGTACTTC

D: .
size: .
V: TRBV28
J: TRBJ1-2
CDR3: CASSLAVPFGGYTF
DNA: TGTGCCAGCAGTTTAGCGGTGCCCTTTGGAGGCTACACCTTC

D: .
size: .
V: TRBV27
J: TRBJ2-1
CDR3: CASSRDTPLHNEQFF
DNA: TGTGCCAGCAGTCGAGACACCCCGCTCCACAATGAGCAGTTCTTC

D: TRBD1
size: .
V: TRBV28
J: TRBJ1-2
CDR3: CASSSQGADGYTF
DNA: TGTGCCAGCAGTTCCCAGGGGGCGGATGGCTACACCTTC

D: TRBD2
size: .
V: TRBV29-1
J: TRBJ2-1
CDR3: CSGTGTSGRYPYNEQFF
DNA: TGCAGCGGAACCGGGACTAGCGGGAGGTACCCCTACAATGAGCAGTTCTTC

D: TRBD1
size: .
V: TRBV7-3
J: TRBJ2-1
CDR3: CASSLIMGQGGFNEQFF
DNA: TGTGCCAGCAGCTTAATAATGGGACAGGGTGGGTTCAATGAGCAGTTCTTC

D: .
size: once
V: TRBV11-3
J: TRBJ1-1
CDR3: CASSLFRGKAFF
DNA: TGTGCCAGCAGCTTATTCAGGGGTAAAGCTTTCTTT

D: TRBD2
size: .
V: TRBV9
J: TRBJ2-1
CDR3: CASSEGLAGSEHEQFF
DNA: TGTGCCAGCAGCGAGGGACTAGCGGGGAGTGAACATGAGCAGTTCTTC

D: TRBD1
size: .
V: TRBV6-5
J: TRBJ2-7
CDR3: CASSRAAGGPYEQYF
DNA: TGTGCCAGCAGTAGGGCCGCAGGGGGTCCCTACGAGCAGTACTTC

D: .
size: .
V: TRBV28
J: TRBJ1-1
CDR3: CASSSYRVPREAFF
DNA: TGTGCCAGCAGTTCCTACCGGGTGCCCCGTGAAGCTTTCTTT

D: .
size: .
V: TRBV4-2
J: TRBJ1-1
CDR3: CASSPTGVNTEAFF
DNA: TGTGCCAGCAGCCCGACCGGGGTTAACACTGAAGCTTTCTTT

D: .
size: .
V: TRBV7-3
J: TRBJ2-2
CDR3: CASSSQGREFTGELFF
DNA: TGTGCCAGCAGCTCACAAGGAAGGGAGTTCACCGGGGAGCTGTTTTTT

D: TRBD1
size: .
V: TRBV5-1
J: TRBJ2-5
CDR3: CASSLGDRGLQETQYF
DNA: TGCGCCAGCAGCTTGGGTGACAGGGGGCTACAAGAGACCCAGTACTTC